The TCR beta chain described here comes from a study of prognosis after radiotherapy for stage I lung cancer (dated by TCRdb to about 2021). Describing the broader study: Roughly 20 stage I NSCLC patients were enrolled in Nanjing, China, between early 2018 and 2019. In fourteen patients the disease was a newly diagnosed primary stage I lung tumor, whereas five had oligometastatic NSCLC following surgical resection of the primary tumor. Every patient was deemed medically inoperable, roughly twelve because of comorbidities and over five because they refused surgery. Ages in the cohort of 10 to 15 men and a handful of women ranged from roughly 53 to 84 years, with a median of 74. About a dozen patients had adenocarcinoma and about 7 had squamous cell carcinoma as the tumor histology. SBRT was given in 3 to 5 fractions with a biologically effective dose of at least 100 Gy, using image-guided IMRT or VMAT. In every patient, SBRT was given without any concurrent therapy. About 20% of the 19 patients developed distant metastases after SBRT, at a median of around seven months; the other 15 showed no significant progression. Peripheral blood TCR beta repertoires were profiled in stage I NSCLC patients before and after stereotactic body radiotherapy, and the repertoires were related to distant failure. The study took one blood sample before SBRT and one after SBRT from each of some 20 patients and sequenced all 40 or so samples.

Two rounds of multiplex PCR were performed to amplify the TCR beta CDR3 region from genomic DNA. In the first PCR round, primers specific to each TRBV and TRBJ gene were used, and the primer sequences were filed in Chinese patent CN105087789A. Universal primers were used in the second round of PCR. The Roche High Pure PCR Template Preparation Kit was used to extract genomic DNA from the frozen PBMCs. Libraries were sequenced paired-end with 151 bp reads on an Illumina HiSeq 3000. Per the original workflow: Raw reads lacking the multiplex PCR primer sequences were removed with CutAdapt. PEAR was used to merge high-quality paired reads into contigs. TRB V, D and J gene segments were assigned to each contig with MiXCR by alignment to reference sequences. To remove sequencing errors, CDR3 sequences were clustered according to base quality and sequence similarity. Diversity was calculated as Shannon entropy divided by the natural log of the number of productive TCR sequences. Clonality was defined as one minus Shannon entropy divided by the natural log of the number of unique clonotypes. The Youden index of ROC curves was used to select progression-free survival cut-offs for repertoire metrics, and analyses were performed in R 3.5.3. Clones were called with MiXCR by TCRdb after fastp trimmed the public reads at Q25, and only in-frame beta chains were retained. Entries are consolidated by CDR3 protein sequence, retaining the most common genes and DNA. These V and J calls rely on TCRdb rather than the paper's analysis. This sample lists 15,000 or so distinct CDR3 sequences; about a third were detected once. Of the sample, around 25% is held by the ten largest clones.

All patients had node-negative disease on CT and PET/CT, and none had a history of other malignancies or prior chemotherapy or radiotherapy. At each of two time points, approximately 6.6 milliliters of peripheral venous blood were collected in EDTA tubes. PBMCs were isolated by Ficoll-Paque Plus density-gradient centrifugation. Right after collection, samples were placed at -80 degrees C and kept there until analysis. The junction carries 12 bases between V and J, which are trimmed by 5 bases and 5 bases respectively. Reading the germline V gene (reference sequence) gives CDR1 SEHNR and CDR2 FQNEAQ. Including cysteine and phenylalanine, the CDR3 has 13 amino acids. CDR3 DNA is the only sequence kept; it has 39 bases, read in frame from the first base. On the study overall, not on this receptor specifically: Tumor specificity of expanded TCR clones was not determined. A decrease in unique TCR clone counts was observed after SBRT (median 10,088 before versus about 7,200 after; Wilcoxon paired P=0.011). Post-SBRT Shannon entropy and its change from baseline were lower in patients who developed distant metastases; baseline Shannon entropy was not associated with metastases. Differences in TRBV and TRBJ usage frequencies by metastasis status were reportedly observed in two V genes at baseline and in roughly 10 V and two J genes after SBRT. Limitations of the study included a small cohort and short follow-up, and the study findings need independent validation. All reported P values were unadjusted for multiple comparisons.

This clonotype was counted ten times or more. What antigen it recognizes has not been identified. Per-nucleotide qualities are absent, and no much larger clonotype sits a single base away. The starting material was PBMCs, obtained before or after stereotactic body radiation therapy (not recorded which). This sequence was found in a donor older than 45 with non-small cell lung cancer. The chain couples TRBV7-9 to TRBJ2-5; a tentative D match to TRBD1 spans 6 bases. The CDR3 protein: CASSHQGNETQYF. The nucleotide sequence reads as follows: TGTGCCAGCAGCCACCAGGGGAACGAGACCCAGTACTTC.